Below, 21 T cell receptor beta chains from the same sample are listed, as sequenced in a study of T cells in Graves' hyperthyroidism and ophthalmopathy. The source material, RNA transcripts, was used to amplify TCR beta CDR3 regions. The HTBI set primed first-round TCR CDR3 RT-PCR. MiXCR was run by TCRdb on the multiplex PCR reads, yielding one entry per CDR3 protein. The sample yields about 350,000 distinct CDR3 sequences, around 18% seen once. The sequencing input was blood. The receptors were sampled from a woman aged 40-49 years with Graves' ophthalmopathy.

This clonotype was counted at least ten times. CDR3 loop: CAPLIEGRSYEQYF. CDR3 coding DNA: TGTGCCCCCCTGATAGAGGGGAGGTCTTACGAGCAGTACTTC. The chain combines TRBV24-1 with TRBJ2-7, with D possibly being TRBD2 (6 bases). There are 14 residues in the CDR3. Germline V gene lookup returns CDR1 KGHDR and CDR2 SFDVKD. V was shortened by 12 bases and J by 4 bases, with 21 bases between the two germline ends.

Many counts were recorded for this clonotype. The chain couples TRBV27 to TRBJ1-5; D uncertain. CDR3 size: 16 residues. Trimming stripped 5 bases from V and 5 bases from J, with 19 bases between. Per germline, CDR1 MNHEY and CDR2 SMNVEV (reference sequence). CDR3: CASSPLGRVGDQPQHF. The CDR3 DNA reads as TGTGCCAGCAGTCCCCTGGGGAGGGTAGGAGATCAGCCCCAGCATTTT.

At least ten counts were recorded for this clonotype. The chain employs TRBV6-2 or TRBV6-3 and TRBJ2-7; 7 positions match TRBD1. The CDR3 spans 15 residues. CDR1 and CDR2 from the germline V gene are MNHEY and SVGEGT. V dropped 5 bases and J dropped 2; count of bases not matched to a gene: 9. CDR3 loop: CASSLDGQVPYEQYF. The CDR3 region has the DNA TGTGCCAGCAGTCTTGACGGACAGGTACCCTACGAGCAGTACTTC.

The table lists this clonotype with many counts. The chain has TRBV7-2 and TRBJ2-3; 7 nucleotides match TRBD2. Trimming at V came to 0 bases and at J to 0 bases, leaving 9 bases not matched to a gene. Germline values: CDR1 SGHTA, CDR2 FQGNSA. The CDR3 extends over 18 amino acids. CDR3 nucleotides: TGTGCCAGCAGCTTAGCGGGGGTGGCGGGAGTGAGCACAGATACGCAGTATTTT. This translates into CASSLAGVAGVSTDTQYF.

The chain combines TRBV27 with TRBJ1-5; TRBD1 matches at 7 bases. The germline V gene encodes CDR1 MNHEY and CDR2 SMNVEV (reference sequence). Trimming removed 3 bases from V and 8 bases from J; junction bases left unmatched: 7. CDR3 length: 14 residues. CDR3 amino acids: CASSLTGLLEPQHF. The CDR3 DNA is TGTGCCAGCAGTTTGACAGGGCTATTGGAGCCCCAGCATTTT.

This clonotype was observed at least ten times. This chain joins TRBV12-3 or TRBV12-4 and TRBJ1-3; perhaps TRBD1 as D (5 bases). CDR3 length equals 13 residues. V lost 11 bases, J lost 6 bases, and 17 bases lay in between. CDR3 bases: TGTGCCCTCGCCCGATCAGGGTCAAACACCATATATTTT. Protein: CALARSGSNTIYF.

The table lists this clonotype with many counts. This rearrangement joins TRBV7-2 to TRBJ2-7; 7 bases match TRBD1. With 1 base clipped from V and 0 bases from J, the junction kept 9 bases outside the gene matches. The CDR3 is 17 amino acids. Germline assignment: CDR1 SGHTA and CDR2 FQGNSA. DNA for the CDR3: TGTGCCAGCAGCTTAGGAAGGGGGCGGAGCCGCTCCTACGAGCAGTACTTC. Translated, it gives CASSLGRGRSRSYEQYF.

In its sample, this clonotype was seen a few times. The V gene is TRBV6-2 or TRBV6-3, the J gene TRBJ2-5; the match to TRBD1 covers 10 bases. V lost 7 bases, J lost 5 bases, and 10 bases stayed unmatched. There are 15 residues in the CDR3. CDR1 and CDR2 from the germline V gene are MNHEY and SVGEGT. The CDR3 sequence: CASTVPGQGFETQYF. The CDR3 DNA is TGTGCCAGCACCGTACCGGGACAGGGGTTTGAGACCCAGTACTTC.

This clonotype was observed at least ten times. The chain carries TRBV5-1 and TRBJ1-2, with D unresolved. This CDR3 comprises 15 residues. Trimming pared 0 bases from V and 2 bases from J, leaving 11 bases between. Germline V gives CDR1 SGHRS, CDR2 YFSETQ. Here the CDR3 reads CASSLVGTSNYGYTF. Here the CDR3 DNA reads TGCGCCAGCAGCTTGGTAGGCACCTCCAACTATGGCTACACCTTC.

This clonotype was recorded many times. This chain connects TRBV4-1 to TRBJ1-1; TRBD1 matches 9 bases. The CDR3 has 16 amino acids. V shed 4 bases, J shed 1 base, and the junction held 7 bases outside the gene matches. Germline assignment: CDR1 MGHRA and CDR2 YSYEKL. In DNA, the CDR3 is TGCGCCAGCAGCCCCTACAGGGGGCCGACGAACACTGAAGCTTTCTTT. It is translated as CASSPYRGPTNTEAFF.

This clonotype was counted ten times or more. V usage is TRBV11-1 and J usage is TRBJ2-7, with TRBD2 identical over 11 bases. V trimming: 5 bases; J trimming: 1 base; junction bases outside the gene matches: 4. Germline CDR1 and CDR2: SGHAT and FQDESV (reference sequence). The CDR3 loop spans 15 amino acids. The CDR3, as DNA: TGTGCCAGCAGCCACGGACTAGCGGGTTCCTACGAGCAGTACTTC. It is translated as CASSHGLAGSYEQYF.

This chain links TRBV30 with TRBJ1-6, with 9 bases that match TRBD1. The CDR3 has 15 amino acids. CDR1 is GTSNPN and CDR2 is SVGIG in the germline V gene (reference sequence). V was clipped by 5 bases and J by 8 bases; unmatched bases: 10. CDR3 sequence reads: CAWGGQGVKDSPLHF. The CDR3 DNA reads TGTGCCTGGGGGGGACAGGGCGTAAAGGATTCACCCCTCCACTTT.

This clonotype was observed at least ten times. Being one base from a much bigger clone, this may be a read error. The V gene is TRBV6-1, the J gene TRBJ1-2; TRBD1 matches at 7 bases. The CDR3 has 12 residues. CDR1 MNHNS and CDR2 SASEGT come from the germline V gene. V was pared by 7 bases and J by 9 bases, with 8 bases of the junction left unmatched. Here the CDR3 reads CASTVDRRSYTF. In DNA form, the CDR3 reads TGTGCCAGCACCGTGGACAGGCGGAGCTACACCTTC.

This clonotype was recorded at least ten times. This CDR3 is CSVAPPHNLNTEAFF. CDR3 DNA: TGCAGCGTTGCCCCTCCCCATAATTTGAACACTGAAGCTTTCTTT. The genes are TRBV29-1 and TRBJ1-1; no clear D gene. The germline V and J ends were trimmed by 4 bases and 0 bases, with 15 bases remaining between them. Germline CDR1 and CDR2: SQVTM and ANQGSEA. The CDR3 contains 15 residues.

At least ten counts were recorded for this clonotype. This sequence joins TRBV6-1 and TRBJ2-7, with 10 bases that match TRBD2. The V gene end was trimmed by 0 bases and the J gene end by 3 bases; junction bases not matched to a gene: 8. The CDR3 contains 17 residues. The V gene's germline CDR1 is MNHNS and CDR2 SASEGT. The DNA for the CDR3 is TGTGCCAGCAGTGAAGCGGCGGGACTAGCGAATAGCTACGAGCAGTACTTC. Residues: CASSEAAGLANSYEQYF.

This sequence joins TRBV20-1 and TRBJ2-5; 9 nucleotides agree with TRBD2. The J segment lost 5 bases and the V segment lost 0 bases, leaving 13 bases of the junction unmatched. The germline V gene encodes CDR1 DFQATT and CDR2 SNEGSKA (reference sequence). This CDR3 has 17 residues. This chain's CDR3 is CSARDSIRGGAGETQYF. CDR3 sequence (DNA): TGCAGTGCTAGAGATTCGATTCGCGGGGGGGCCGGTGAGACCCAGTACTTC.

This clonotype came up many times. The V gene is TRBV6-1, the J gene TRBJ1-2; maybe TRBD1 (5 bases). The CDR3 is made up of 16 amino acids. Germline values: CDR1 MNHNS, CDR2 SASEGT. Trimming removed 4 bases at V and 6 bases at J, with 21 bases between. CDR3 sequence reads: CASSVSVRPQGNGYTF. The CDR3 region has the DNA TGTGCCAGCAGTGTTTCAGTCCGCCCTCAGGGTAATGGCTACACCTTC.

This clonotype appeared many times. The chain joins TRBV30 to TRBJ1-2; D remains unclear. The V end lost 3 bases, the J end lost 4 bases, and 12 bases lay between the germline ends. The germline CDR1 and CDR2 sequences are GTSNPN and SVGIG (reference sequence). CDR3 length equals 13 residues. CDR3 DNA sequence: TGTGCCTGGAGAATCGGAACAAGCTATGGCTACACCTTC. Translated, it gives CAWRIGTSYGYTF.

The chain has TRBV28 and TRBJ2-5, with TRBD2 matching over 7 bases. The V segment lost 3 bases and the J segment 5 bases; nucleotides outside the gene matches: 6. The CDR3 runs to 14 residues. CDR1 is MDHEN, CDR2 SYDVKM, per germline. The CDR3 coding sequence is TGTGCCAGCAGTTTCTTTGCGGGAGTGGAGACCCAGTACTTC. As protein: CASSFFAGVETQYF.

This clonotype was detected ten times or more. The genes are TRBV13 and TRBJ1-2; no firm D call. V lost 5 bases, J lost 11 bases, and 15 bases lay in between. Germline V gene sequence: CDR1 PRHDT, CDR2 FYEKMQ (reference sequence). CDR3 length: 12 amino acids. CDR3 protein: CASSAGGNRYTF. The CDR3 coding sequence is TGTGCCAGCAGCGCCGGTGGGAACCGATACACCTTC.

This clonotype was counted ten times or more. This chain links TRBV15 with TRBJ1-2; D uncertain. CDR1 is LNHNV, CDR2 YYDKDF, per germline (reference sequence). V was pared by 6 bases and J by 2 bases, with 10 bases between. The CDR3 contains 13 residues. Here the CDR3 reads CATRPGGNYGYTF. The CDR3 DNA sequence: TGTGCCACCAGGCCGGGCGGAAACTATGGCTACACCTTC.